This T cell receptor (beta chain) is from a study of T cell responses to AZD1222 COVID-19 vaccine. V gave up 7 bases and J gave up 1 base, with 9 bases separating them. CDR3 length: 13 residues. Libraries were prepared by immunoSEQ multiplex PCR; TCRdb keeps only in-frame clonotypes and omits some of them. The table has roughly 140,000 clones, 90% seen once; the top ten hold about 3%. The sequenced sample was peripheral blood, obtained on day 0 of AZD1222 vaccination. The rearrangement links TRBV12-3 or TRBV12-4 to TRBJ2-3; D might be TRBD1 (5 bases). This TCR was recovered from an adult in good health. The CDR3 spells CASTWGGTDTQYF. Here the CDR3 DNA reads TGTGCCAGCACTTGGGGCGGCACAGATACGCAGTATTTT.